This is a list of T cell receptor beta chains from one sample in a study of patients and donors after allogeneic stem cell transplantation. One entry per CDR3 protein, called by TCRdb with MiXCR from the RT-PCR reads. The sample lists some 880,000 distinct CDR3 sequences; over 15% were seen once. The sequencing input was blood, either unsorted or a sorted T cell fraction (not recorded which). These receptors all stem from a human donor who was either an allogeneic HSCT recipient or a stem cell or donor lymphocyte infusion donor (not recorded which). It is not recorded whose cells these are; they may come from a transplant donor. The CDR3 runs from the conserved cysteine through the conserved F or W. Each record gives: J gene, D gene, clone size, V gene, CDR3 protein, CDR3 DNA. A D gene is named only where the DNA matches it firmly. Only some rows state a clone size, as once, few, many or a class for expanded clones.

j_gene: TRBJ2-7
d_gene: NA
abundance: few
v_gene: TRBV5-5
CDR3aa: CASSSSVGWNNEQYF
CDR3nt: TGTGCCAGCAGCTCCTCAGTTGGATGGAATAACGAGCAGTACTTC

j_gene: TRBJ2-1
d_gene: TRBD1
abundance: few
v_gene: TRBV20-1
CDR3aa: CSARDGDRGSNEQFF
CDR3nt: TGCAGTGCTAGAGATGGGGACAGAGGGTCCAATGAGCAGTTCTTC

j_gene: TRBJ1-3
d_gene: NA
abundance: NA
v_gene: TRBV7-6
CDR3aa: CASSPRNGNTIYF
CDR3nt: TGTGCCAGCAGCCCCCGGAATGGAAACACCATATATTTT

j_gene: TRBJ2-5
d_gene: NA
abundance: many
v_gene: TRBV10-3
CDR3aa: CAISPQGQETQYF
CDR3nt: TGTGCCATCAGCCCACAGGGCCAAGAGACCCAGTACTTC

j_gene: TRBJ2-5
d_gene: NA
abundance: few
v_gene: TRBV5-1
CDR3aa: CASSLASGARETQYF
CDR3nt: TGCGCCAGCAGCTTGGCCTCCGGGGCCCGGGAGACCCAGTACTTC

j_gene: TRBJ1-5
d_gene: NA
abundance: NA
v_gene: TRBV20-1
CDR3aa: CSASAENSNQPQHF
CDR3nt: TGCAGTGCTAGTGCAGAGAATAGCAATCAGCCCCAGCATTTT

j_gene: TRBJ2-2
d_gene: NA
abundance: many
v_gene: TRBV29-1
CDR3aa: CSVGGRLNGELFF
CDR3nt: TGCAGCGTGGGCGGACGGTTAAACGGGGAGCTGTTTTTT

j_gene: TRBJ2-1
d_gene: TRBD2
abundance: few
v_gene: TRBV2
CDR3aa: CASSGNPLAGDLNEQFF
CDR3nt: TGTGCCAGCAGTGGCAACCCACTAGCGGGGGACCTGAATGAGCAGTTCTTC

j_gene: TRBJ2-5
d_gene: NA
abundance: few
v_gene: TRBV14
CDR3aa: CASSHTGTQYF
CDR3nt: TGTGCCAGCAGCCATACCGGGACCCAGTACTTC

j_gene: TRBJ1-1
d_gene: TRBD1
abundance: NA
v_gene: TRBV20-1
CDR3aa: CSAPPQGQGRTEAFF
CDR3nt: TGCAGTGCTCCGCCCCAGGGACAGGGCCGCACTGAAGCTTTCTTT

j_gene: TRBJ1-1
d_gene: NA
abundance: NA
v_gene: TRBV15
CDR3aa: CATREAGTVTEAFF
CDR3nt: TGTGCCACCAGGGAAGCCGGGACGGTCACTGAAGCTTTCTTT

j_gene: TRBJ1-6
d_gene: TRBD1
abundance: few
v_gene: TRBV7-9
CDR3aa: CASSADRVNSPLHF
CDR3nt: TGTGCCAGCAGCGCCGACAGGGTGAATTCACCCCTCCACTTT

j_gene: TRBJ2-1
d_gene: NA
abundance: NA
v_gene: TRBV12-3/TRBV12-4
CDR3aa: CASSSDGVHEQFF
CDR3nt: TGTGCCAGCAGTTCGGACGGGGTCCATGAGCAGTTCTTC

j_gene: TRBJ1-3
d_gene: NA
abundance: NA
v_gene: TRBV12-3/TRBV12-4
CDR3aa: CASSLRQLTFSGNTIYF
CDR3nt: TGTGCCAGCAGTTTGAGGCAGCTTACCTTCTCTGGAAACACCATATATTTT

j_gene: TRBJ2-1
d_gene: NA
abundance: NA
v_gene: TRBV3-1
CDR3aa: CASSPGGVDEQFF
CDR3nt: TGTGCCAGCAGCCCAGGCGGGGTGGATGAGCAGTTCTTC

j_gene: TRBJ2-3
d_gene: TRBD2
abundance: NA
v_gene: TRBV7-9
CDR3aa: CASSFRLAADGADTQYF
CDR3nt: TGTGCCAGCAGCTTCAGACTAGCGGCCGACGGAGCAGATACGCAGTATTTT

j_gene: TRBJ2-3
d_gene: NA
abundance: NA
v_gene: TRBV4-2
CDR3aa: CASSPDRALGLTDTQYF
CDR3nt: TGTGCCAGCAGCCCAGACCGTGCCCTCGGCCTCACAGATACGCAGTATTTT

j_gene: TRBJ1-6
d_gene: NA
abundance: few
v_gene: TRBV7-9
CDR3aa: CASSRGRMEIGSPLHF
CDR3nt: TGTGCCAGCAGCCGCGGACGGATGGAAATAGGTTCACCCCTCCACTTT

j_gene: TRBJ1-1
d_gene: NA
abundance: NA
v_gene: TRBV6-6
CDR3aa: CASSTVTEAFF
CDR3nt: TGTGCCAGCAGCACCGTCACTGAAGCTTTCTTT

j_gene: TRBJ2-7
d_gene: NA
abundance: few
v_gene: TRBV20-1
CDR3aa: CSAYTRDNSYEQYF
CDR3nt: TGCAGTGCTTATACCCGGGACAACTCCTACGAGCAGTACTTC